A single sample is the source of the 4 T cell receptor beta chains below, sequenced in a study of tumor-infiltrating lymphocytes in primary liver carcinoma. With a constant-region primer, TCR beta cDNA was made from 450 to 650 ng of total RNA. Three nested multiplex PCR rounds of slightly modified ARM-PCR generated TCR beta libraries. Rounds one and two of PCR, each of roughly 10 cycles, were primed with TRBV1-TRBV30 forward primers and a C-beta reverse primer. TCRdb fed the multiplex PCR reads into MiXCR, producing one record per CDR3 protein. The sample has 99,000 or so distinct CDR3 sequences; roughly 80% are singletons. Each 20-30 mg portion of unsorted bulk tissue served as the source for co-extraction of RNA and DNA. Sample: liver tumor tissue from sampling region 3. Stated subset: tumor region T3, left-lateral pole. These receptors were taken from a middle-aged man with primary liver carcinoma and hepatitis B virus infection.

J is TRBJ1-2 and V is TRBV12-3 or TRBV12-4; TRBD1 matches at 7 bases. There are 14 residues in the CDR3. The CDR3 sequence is CVGRRQGVNYGYTF. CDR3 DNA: TGTGTCGGCAGGCGACAGGGAGTAAACTATGGCTACACCTTC.

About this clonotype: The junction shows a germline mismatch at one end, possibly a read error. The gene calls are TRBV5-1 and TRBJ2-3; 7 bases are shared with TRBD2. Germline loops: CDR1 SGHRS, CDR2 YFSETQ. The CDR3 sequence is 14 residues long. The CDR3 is CASSGGGQKDKQYF. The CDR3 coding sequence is TGCGCCAGCAGTGGGGGAGGGCAGAAAGATAAGCAGTATTTT.

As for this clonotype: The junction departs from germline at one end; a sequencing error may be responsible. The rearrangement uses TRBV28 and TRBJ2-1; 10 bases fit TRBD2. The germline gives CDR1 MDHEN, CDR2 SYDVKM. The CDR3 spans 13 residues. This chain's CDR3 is CANSLWTSGEQFF. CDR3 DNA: TGTGCCAACAGCCTCTGGACTAGCGGTGAGCAATTCTTC.

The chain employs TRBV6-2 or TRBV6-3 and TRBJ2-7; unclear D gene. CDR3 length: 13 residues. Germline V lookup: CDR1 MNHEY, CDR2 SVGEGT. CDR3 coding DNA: TGTGCTAGGAGTTACGTGGTACCCTACGAGCAGTACTTC. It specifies CARSYVVPYEQYF.